This is a list of T cell receptor beta chains from one sample in a study of blood T cell repertoires in COVID-19. Sequencing was performed with immunoSEQ multiplex PCR; in TCRdb, only in-frame clones are kept and a portion is missing. The table shows about 59,000 clones, with around nine tenths occurring only once. The specimen sequenced was peripheral blood. Source of these receptors: an elderly man with acute or convalescent COVID-19. Each CDR3 is given with its conserved first and last residue. The D gene is left open where the match is weak. Clone size appears in some rows only: once, few, many, or a class for an expanded clone.

J	size	D	V	DNA	CDR3
TRBJ1-2	NA	NA	TRBV7-8	TGTGCCAGCAGCTTAGGAGACAGGAACTATGGCTACACCTTC	CASSLGDRNYGYTF
TRBJ2-3	NA	TRBD2	TRBV7-2	TGTGCCAGCAGCTCGCCAGCTAGCGGGGGGCGCACAGATACGCAGTATTTT	CASSSPASGGRTDTQYF
TRBJ2-7	NA	NA	TRBV9	TGTGCCAGCAGCGTAGCTTACGGAGGAGACTACGAGCAGTACTTC	CASSVAYGGDYEQYF
TRBJ1-5	NA	NA	TRBV19	TGTGCCAGCCTGGGGCAGGCCCGGGAGCCCCAGCATTTT	CASLGQAREPQHF
TRBJ2-3	once	NA	TRBV5-5	TGTGCCAGCAGCCAGGCCTTACGGCTCACAGATACGCAGTATTTT	CASSQALRLTDTQYF
TRBJ2-3	NA	TRBD2	TRBV6-5	TGTGCCAGCCTGCTAGCGGGAACGTCAGATACGCAGTATTTT	CASLLAGTSDTQYF
TRBJ1-4	once	NA	TRBV20-1	TGCAGTGCTAGTAAGGCGTCTAGAGAAAAACTGTTTTTT	CSASKASREKLFF
TRBJ1-5	NA	TRBD1	TRBV5-6	TGTGCCAGCAGCCCGGCTGGGGGACAGGGCCATCAGCCCCAGCATTTT	CASSPAGGQGHQPQHF
TRBJ1-5	NA	TRBD1	TRBV18	TGTGCCAGCTCACTAGAGATAGACAGGGCCGTTCAGCCCCAGCATTTT	CASSLEIDRAVQPQHF
TRBJ1-6	NA	TRBD1	TRBV7-2	TGTGCCAGCAGCCCCGAGACAGGGAGGAATTCACCCCTCCACTTT	CASSPETGRNSPLHF
TRBJ1-3	NA	TRBD1	TRBV2	TGTGCCAGCGGCCAGGGGGACTCTGGAAACACCATATATTTT	CASGQGDSGNTIYF
TRBJ1-2	once	NA	TRBV19	TGTGCCAGTACCAATGCGATTAGGGGCCAGTATGGCTACACCTTC	CASTNAIRGQYGYTF
TRBJ2-7	NA	TRBD1	TRBV5-5	TGTGCCAGCAGCCCCATGTCAGGGCAGGGGGCTTACGAGCAGTACTTC	CASSPMSGQGAYEQYF
TRBJ1-6	once	NA	TRBV6-1	TGTGCCAGCAGTGAAGCGCTGATCGCAGGGTATGATTCACCCCTCCACTTT	CASSEALIAGYDSPLHF
TRBJ1-1	NA	NA	TRBV21-1	TGTGCCAGCAGCAAAGTGGGAGGGATGAACACTGAAGCTTTCTTT	CASSKVGGMNTEAFF
TRBJ2-7	NA	TRBD2	TRBV5-1	TGCGCCAGCAGCTTGGAATTTAGCGGGGGGGCCTCCGACGAGCAGTACTTC	CASSLEFSGGASDEQYF
TRBJ2-1	NA	NA	TRBV7-2	TGTGCCAGCAGCTTTAGCAATGAGCAGTTCTTC	CASSFSNEQFF
TRBJ1-2	NA	TRBD1	TRBV27	TGTGCCAGCGGTGCGACAGGGGGGAACTATGGCTACACCTTC	CASGATGGNYGYTF
TRBJ2-3	NA	TRBD1	TRBV7-2	TGTGCCAGCAGCCCCGACAGGGCGTCTAGCACAGATACGCAGTATTTT	CASSPDRASSTDTQYF
TRBJ2-5	NA	NA	TRBV4-2	TGTGCCAGCAGCCAAGCTCCCGGGTACCAAGAGACCCAGTACTTC	CASSQAPGYQETQYF
TRBJ1-2	NA	TRBD1	TRBV5-1	TGCGCCAGCAGCCCATGGACAGGGGAGGAGGATGGCTACACCTTC	CASSPWTGEEDGYTF
TRBJ2-6	once	NA	TRBV27	TGTGCCAGCAGTTTCTTCGGCTCTGGGGCCAACGTCCTGACTTTC	CASSFFGSGANVLTF
TRBJ2-1	NA	TRBD2	TRBV18	TGTGCCAGCTCACCAAAACTAGCGGGGGAGGCCTACAATGAGCAGTTCTTC	CASSPKLAGEAYNEQFF
TRBJ1-1	once	NA	TRBV2	TGTGCCAGCAGCGTCGGGGTACAAGGAGGGAAGGAAGCTTTCTTT	CASSVGVQGGKEAFF
TRBJ2-1	NA	NA	TRBV9	TGTGCCAGCAGCGTAGGTGTCCAGGAATTGGATGAGCAGTTCTTC	CASSVGVQELDEQFF
TRBJ2-2	once	TRBD1	TRBV4-1	TGCGCCAGCAGACCAGTCCCGGGACAGGGTTGGGAGCTGTTTTTT	CASRPVPGQGWELFF
TRBJ2-1	NA	NA	TRBV24-1	TGTGCCACCAGTGATTCCCTGTACAATGAGCAGTTCTTC	CATSDSLYNEQFF
TRBJ1-1	NA	NA	TRBV6-5	TGTGCCAGCAGTTACTCGAGGACAAGGAACACTGAAGCTTTCTTT	CASSYSRTRNTEAFF
TRBJ1-5	NA	NA	TRBV19	TGTGCCAGTAGTAAGACACCCCGACGTTTTCCTCAGCCCCAGCATTTT	CASSKTPRRFPQPQHF
TRBJ1-2	NA	TRBD1	TRBV5-6	TGTGCCAGCAGCTTGGGGACAGGGGAGAACTATGGCTACACCTTC	CASSLGTGENYGYTF
TRBJ1-6	NA	NA	TRBV9	TGTGCCAGCAGCGTAGAGGGCGGAGGGTCACCCCTCCACTTT	CASSVEGGGSPLHF
TRBJ2-3	NA	NA	TRBV23-1	TGCGCCAGCAGTCGATTTCACCCCCGAGGCGGGGGCGCGCAGTATTTT	CASSRFHPRGGGAQYF
TRBJ2-5	NA	TRBD2	TRBV7-9	TGTGCCAGCAGCTTATTACTAGCGGAGTACCAAGAGACCCAGTACTTC	CASSLLLAEYQETQYF
TRBJ2-3	NA	TRBD2	TRBV19	TGTGCCAGTAGTAGACTTAGCGGGGGGCAAACAGATACGCAGTATTTT	CASSRLSGGQTDTQYF
TRBJ1-1	NA	NA	TRBV27	TGTGCCAGCAGACTCGCCGGGCCCCGGGGAACTGAAGCTTTCTTT	CASRLAGPRGTEAFF
TRBJ1-5	NA	TRBD1	TRBV19	TGTGCCAGTAGTTATCCGAGGACAGGGGCCTCTAGCAATCAGCCCCAGCATTTT	CASSYPRTGASSNQPQHF
TRBJ2-5	NA	NA	TRBV10-3	TGTGCCATCAGTGAGAGGGTAGCGGTCGAAGAGACCCAGTACTTC	CAISERVAVEETQYF
TRBJ1-2	NA	TRBD1	TRBV5-1	TGCGCCAGCAGCTTGGGCGGGACAGCCTATGGCTACACCTTC	CASSLGGTAYGYTF
TRBJ2-7	once	TRBD1	TRBV5-4	TGTGCCAGCAGCGGGCCCCGGACAGGGTCCTACGAGCAGTACTTC	CASSGPRTGSYEQYF
TRBJ1-2	NA	NA	TRBV5-4	TGTGCCAGCAGCCTTATTGGGGCGGGAGGCTACACCTTC	CASSLIGAGGYTF
TRBJ2-7	NA	TRBD1	TRBV3-1/TRBV3-2	TGTGCCAGCAGCCAAGATCCACAGGGGATCGAGCAGTACTTC	CASSQDPQGIEQYF